What follows describes a single TCR beta chain. The specificity of this receptor is unknown. Sequences MNHNS (CDR1) and SASEGT (CDR2) are obtained from the germline V gene. The CDR3 measures 14 amino acids from cysteine to phenylalanine. The entry carries no DNA sequence. This entry is derived from a study of T cells expressing NK-cell markers (TCRdb year 2020). For context, the study as a whole: TCR beta-chain repertoires were profiled in sorted CD3+CD56+NKG2C+, CD3+CD56+NKG2C- and CD3+CD56-NKG2C+ T-cell subsets from about 8 donors. Among the eight sequenced donors, only one was HCMV-seronegative, while the other seven were HCMV-seropositive. The eight sequenced donors were randomly selected healthy volunteers, three men and five women. Sequencing of the libraries produced 2 x 150 bp reads on Illumina HiSeq 2000/2500, MiSeq or NextSeq. Study-level results and caveats: Those dominant clonotypes were again the most abundant among CD3+CD56-NKG2C+ cells in a handful of donors, at about 25-65%. Whether the expanded NKG2C-expressing T cell clones were specific for HCMV antigens was left unclear. In more than five donors, the dominant CD3+CD56+NKG2C+ clonotypes ranked among the top 10 CD8+ clonotypes, making up roughly 1.0-8% of CD8+ T cells.

Sequenced on an Illumina HiSeq 2000. 5'RACE template switching, by which a universal primer site and unique molecular identifiers were added, was used to make TCR beta cDNA libraries. Synthesis of cDNA was primed from the TCR beta constant segment and was followed by two consecutive PCR amplification steps. Per the authors' processing: Reads were demultiplexed and grouped by UMI with MIGEC, and clonotypes were assembled and quantified with MiTCR. To exclude erroneous sequences, only TCR cDNA sequences supported by at least two reads were retained. The tcR package was used for downstream repertoire analysis, and clonotypes were matched across fractions by CDR3 nucleotide sequence plus V segment. Antigen specificity was annotated against VDJdb with VDJmatch, allowing one amino acid substitution in CDR3. TCRdb reprocessed the reads into one record per CDR3 protein sequence, lacking DNA. TCRdb assigned the V and J calls; the authors' analysis was not used. The table held for this sample gives approximately 15,000 distinct CDR3 sequences. The ten largest clonotypes hold about 60% of the sample.

HCMV-specific IgG was detected in serum with a commercial ELISA kit to determine HCMV serostatus. Peripheral blood mononuclear cells were isolated from blood by Ficoll density gradient centrifugation. The material sequenced was blood T cells: a sorted CD56 or NKG2C T cell subset, CD4+ or CD8+ T cells, or bulk PBMC T cells (not recorded which). The chain uses TRBV6-1 and TRBJ1-2. The origin of this receptor is a man aged 18-75 years in good health. The CDR3 has the sequence CASSERAASYGYTF.